Listed below are T cell receptor beta chains from one sample, sequenced in a study of blood T cell repertoires in COVID-19. Some clones are missing from TCRdb's copy, which holds only in-frame ones; the method was immunoSEQ multiplex PCR. The profile covers 350,000 to 450,000 clones, with about 89% appearing a single time and 0.8% to 0.9% taken by the ten largest. The sequencing input was PBMCs or T cells enriched from blood (not recorded which). The source is a woman aged 40 to 50 who had been exposed to COVID-19. Each CDR3 is given with its conserved first and last residue. D genes are given only for firm matches. Clone size, where shown, is once, few, many, or a class for clones that have expanded.

clone_size d_call j_call v_call cdr3_nt cdr3_aa
NA NA TRBJ2-4 TRBV27 TGTGCCAGCAGTTTTGAGTCTAGGCTAAACATTCAGTACTTC CASSFESRLNIQYF
NA TRBD1 TRBJ1-2 TRBV30 TGTGCCTGGAGTGATGAGACAGGGAAGGGCTACACCTTC CAWSDETGKGYTF
NA NA TRBJ1-1 TRBV5-6 TGTGCCAGCAGCTTTCGTTTCTATGAAGCTTTCTTT CASSFRFYEAFF
NA NA TRBJ2-1 TRBV9 TGTGCCAGCAGCGCTCGGGTAAGGTCCTACAATGAGCAGTTCTTC CASSARVRSYNEQFF
once NA TRBJ1-1 TRBV30 TGTGCCTGGAGTCGGGGGTTCGGCAAATCAATAGAAGCTTTCTTT CAWSRGFGKSIEAFF
NA NA TRBJ1-1 TRBV28 TGTGCCAGCAGTTTTAGTGTGTCGGGTACTGAAGCTTTCTTT CASSFSVSGTEAFF
NA NA TRBJ2-2 TRBV3-1/TRBV3-2 TGTGCCAGCAGCCAAGATCTCAGGGTCTCCGGGGAGCTGTTTTTT CASSQDLRVSGELFF
NA TRBD2 TRBJ2-1 TRBV6-2/TRBV6-3 TGTGCCAGCAGTTACGACGTAGCGGGAGCCTACAATGAGCAGTTCTTC CASSYDVAGAYNEQFF
once NA TRBJ1-3 TRBV19 TGTGCCAGTAGTTCACAGGGACTAGCTGGAAACACCATATATTTT CASSSQGLAGNTIYF
NA NA TRBJ1-1 TRBV10-3 TGTGCCATCAGTGAGATGGGGAAAGCTGGGGAGGCTTTCTTT CAISEMGKAGEAFF
NA NA TRBJ1-6 TRBV15 TGTGCCACCAGCAGAGATCAATCACCCCTCCACTTT CATSRDQSPLHF